What follows are 26 T cell receptor beta chains derived from one specimen sequenced in a study of T cell clonality in common variable immunodeficiency. TCRdb's table, derived via immunoSEQ multiplex PCR, lists solely in-frame clones and lacks some. This sample carries 50,000 to 60,000 clones, none of them present only once. The material sequenced was peripheral blood mononuclear cells. The receptors originated from a person between 18 and 70 years old in good health.

This clone was detected ten times or more. The CDR3 end lies 3 residues beyond the end of the read and is filled in from the germline J gene. The genes are TRBV11-3 and TRBJ2-4; D is unclear. Germline loops: CDR1 SGHNT, CDR2 YENEEA. CDR3 size: 15 residues. V gave up 5 bases and J gave up 3 bases, with 14 bases separating them. Incomplete CDR3 DNA: TGTGCCAGCAGCCCGGAAGGCTCGGGCAAAAACATT. It codes for CASSPEGSGKNI. The full CDR3 is CASSPEGSGKNIQYF.

This clone was seen ten or more times. With the read ending 3 residues before the CDR3 end, the germline J gene is used to fill in that end. This chain links TRBV19 with TRBJ1-2; D is ambiguous. CDR3 length: 11 amino acids. Germline lookup yields CDR1 LNHDA and CDR2 SQIVND (reference sequence). This CDR3 is CASSIGLLYTF. The CDR3 DNA, read in part, is TGTGCCAGTAGTATCGGACTCTTG.

There are many counts of this clone. The CDR3 extends 3 residues past the end of the read, so its final part is completed from the germline J gene. The V and J genes are TRBV30 and TRBJ2-5; 10 positions agree with TRBD2. V was clipped by 1 base and J by 7 bases; unmatched bases: 12. Germline V gene lookup returns CDR1 GTSNPN and CDR2 SVGIG (reference sequence). This CDR3 comprises 16 residues. The sequenced part of the CDR3 DNA is TGTGCCTGGAGTGGAGGTTTACTAGCGGGAAGTGGGACC. Protein: CAWSGGLLAGSGT. The CDR3 in its entirety is CAWSGGLLAGSGTQYF.

Many counts were recorded for this clone. The read ends 3 residues before the CDR3 terminus; that terminus is restored from the germline J gene. The chain combines TRBV30 with TRBJ1-1; D uncertain. CDR1 is GTSNPN, CDR2 SVGIG, per germline (reference sequence). The ends were cut back, 2 bases at V and 3 bases at J, with 19 bases in the middle. This CDR3 has 16 residues. The CDR3 loop is CAWSSGLTLGYTEAFF. The part of the CDR3 DNA that was read is TGTGCCTGGAGTTCCGGACTGACTCTGGGGTACACTGAA.

This clone occurred many times. Read data end 3 residues before the CDR3 end; the end is taken from the germline J gene. J is TRBJ1-3 and V is TRBV7-2, with 8 bases identical to TRBD1. The CDR3 consists of 14 residues. V lost 3 bases and J lost 8; bases outside the gene matches: 6. Germline V gene sequence: CDR1 SGHTA, CDR2 FQGNSA. The CDR3 region is CASSLMDRAHTIYF. The DNA read from the CDR3 is TGTGCCAGCAGCTTGATGGACAGGGCACACACC. The full variable domain, rest sourced from reference TRBV7-2 and TRBJ1-3, is GAGVSQSPSNKVTEKGKDVELRCDPISGHTALYWYRQSLGQGLEFLIYFQGNSAPDKSGLPSDRFSAERTGGSVSTLTIQRTQQEDSAVYLCASSLMDRAHTIYFGEGSWLTVV.

This clone occurred many times. Read coverage stops 3 residues before the CDR3 terminus; the germline J gene supplies the remainder. The chain employs TRBV10-3 and TRBJ2-5; 7 nucleotides match TRBD2. CDR1 and CDR2 from the germline V gene are ENHRY and SYGVKD. J gave up 1 base and V 3 bases, and 2 bases lay outside the gene matches. The CDR3 sequence is 14 residues long. Partial CDR3 DNA: TGTGCCATCAGTGATTGGGGGGGCCAAGAGACC. As protein: CAISDWGGQET. The CDR3 as a whole reads CAISDWGGQETQYF.

This clone was recorded a few times. Only one base separates this from a far larger clonotype, so it likely reflects a read error. From the germline J gene comes the end of the CDR3, since the read stops 3 residues before it. At the DNA level, this CDR3 is encoded by other sequences in the same sample as well. V is TRBV18 and J is TRBJ1-4; 8 positions match TRBD1. The CDR3 length is 15 residues. The germline V gene encodes CDR1 KGHSH and CDR2 LQKENI. After removal of 6 bases from V and 8 bases from J, the junction contained 11 bases not matched to a gene. The CDR3 sequence is CASSPTTGGSEKLFF. The CDR3 DNA, read in part, is TGTGCCAGCTCGCCCACCACAGGGGGGAGCGAAAAA.

This clone was detected ten times or more. The read gets to within 3 residues of the CDR3 end, and the germline J gene fills in the rest. The J gene is TRBJ1-1, the V gene TRBV7-9, with 9 positions matching TRBD1. The CDR3 spans 15 residues. Germline loops: CDR1 SEHNR, CDR2 FQNEAQ (reference sequence). CDR3 loop: CASSSPGQGLSEAFF. Partial CDR3 DNA: TGTGCCAGCAGTTCACCGGGACAGGGTTTATCGGAA.

Details on this clone: A single base separates this from a much larger clone, so it may be a read error. The CDR3 end lies 3 residues beyond the end of the read and is filled in from the germline J gene. The chain combines TRBV2 with TRBJ1-5; 9 bases match TRBD1. V was clipped by 8 bases and J by 6 bases; unmatched bases: 5. The CDR3 length is 13 residues. Germline values: CDR1 SNHLY, CDR2 FYNNEI. Partial CDR3 DNA: TGTGCCAGCGGGACAGGGAGGGGTCAGCCC. It is translated as CASGTGRGQP. The entire CDR3 is CASGTGRGQPQHF.

This clone was counted many times. The DNA ends 3 residues before the CDR3 does, and the rest of the CDR3 is filled in from the germline J gene. This rearrangement joins TRBV18 to TRBJ1-2, with 11 bases aligning to TRBD1. CDR3 length: 15 residues. The junction had 3 bases not matched to a gene; V was cut back by 3 bases and J by 3 bases. Looked up from germline, CDR1 is KGHSH and CDR2 is LQKENI. The sequenced part of the CDR3 DNA is TGTGCCAGCTCACCCGGACAGGGGGCGGACTATGGC. Translated, it gives CASSPGQGADYG. From start to end, the CDR3 is CASSPGQGADYGYTF.

As for this clone: A far larger clone differs by one base, so this is likely a read error. Read coverage stops 3 residues before the CDR3 terminus; the germline J gene supplies the remainder. The chain carries TRBV6-1 and TRBJ2-5; D not resolved. This CDR3 contains 13 residues. Germline CDR1 is MNHNS and CDR2 is SASEGT. The covered CDR3 bases are TGTTCCAGCAGTGAAACCAGGTTAGAGACC. Translating it yields CSSSETRLET. The CDR3, in full, reads CSSSETRLETQYF.

This clone was detected many times. The sequence runs out 3 residues before the end of the CDR3; the remainder is reconstructed from the germline J gene. V is TRBV5-1 and J is TRBJ2-5; perhaps TRBD2 as D (5 bases). The CDR3 length is 13 residues. Germline values: CDR1 SGHRS, CDR2 YFSETQ. Trimming pared 4 bases from V and 5 bases from J, leaving 12 bases between. The CDR3 region is CASSPRTSETQYF. CDR3 bases read: TGCGCCAGCAGCCCAAGGACTTCGGAGACC.

This clone was recorded at least ten times. The read comes to an end 3 residues before the CDR3 does, leaving the germline J gene to fill in the end. The chain couples TRBV6-1 to TRBJ1-2; TRBD1 agrees at 10 bases. This CDR3 is built from 15 residues. The ends lost 3 bases at V and 2 bases at J; junction bases unmatched: 3. Germline CDR1 and CDR2: MNHNS and SASEGT. CDR3 protein: CASSEPGQGNYGYTF. The sequenced part of the CDR3 DNA is TGTGCCAGCAGTGAGCCGGGACAGGGGAACTATGGC.

In the case of this clone: The CDR3 is cut off 3 residues early in the read; its end comes from the germline J gene. V is TRBV19 and J is TRBJ2-2, with 7 positions matching TRBD1. The CDR3 spans 12 residues. Germline CDR1 reads LNHDA; CDR2 reads SQIVND (reference sequence). Partial CDR3 DNA: TGTGCCAGTAGTTATACAGGGGAAAAG. It is translated as CASSYTGEK. From start to end, the CDR3 is CASSYTGEKLFF.

This clone was seen repeatedly, ten times or more. The read falls 3 residues short of the CDR3 end, and the missing part is taken from the germline J gene. The genes are TRBV28 and TRBJ2-3; TRBD1 might be the D (5 bases). Germline lookup yields CDR1 MDHEN and CDR2 SYDVKM. V was pared by 6 bases and J by 7 bases, with 23 bases between. This CDR3 has 16 amino acids. CDR3 loop: CASSILTVPMGNTQYF. The sequenced CDR3 bases are TGTGCCAGCAGCATATTGACAGTCCCGATGGGAAATACG.

This clone was counted at least ten times. The sequenced part of the CDR3 DNA is TGTGCCAGCAGACTGAGAGGCGCAGCGTTGTACAATGAG. It encodes CASRLRGAALYNE. The CDR3 in its entirety is CASRLRGAALYNEQFF. This chain links TRBV13 with TRBJ2-1, with D hard to call. Read data end 3 residues before the CDR3 end; the end is taken from the germline J gene. V was cut by 6 bases and J by 4 bases, with 19 bases left in between. The CDR3 runs 16 residues. Germline V gene lookup returns CDR1 PRHDT and CDR2 FYEKMQ (reference sequence).

This clone was seen repeatedly, ten times or more. With the read ending 3 residues before the CDR3 end, the germline J gene is used to fill in that end. V usage is TRBV5-1 and J usage is TRBJ1-1; D is perhaps TRBD1 (5 bases). The V and J ends lost 4 bases and 1 base respectively, with 14 bases between them. Germline CDR1 is SGHRS and CDR2 is YFSETQ. This CDR3 spans 15 amino acids. CDR3 loop: CASSARTPANTEAFF. The CDR3 bases that were read are TGCGCCAGCAGCGCCCGGACACCCGCGAACACTGAA.

This clone was seen at least ten times. The read terminates 3 residues before the CDR3 end, so the remaining end is supplied by the germline J gene. The rearrangement joins TRBV5-4 to TRBJ2-5; D not certain. Trimming stripped 4 bases from V and 5 bases from J, with 18 bases between. There are 15 residues in the CDR3. Germline V CDR1 and CDR2: SGHNT, YYREEE (reference sequence). The part of the CDR3 DNA that was read is TGTGCCAGCAGCCTCTCGACGGGTGGTGAGGAGACC. Translated: CASSLSTGGEET. The whole CDR3 is CASSLSTGGEETQYF.

A few counts support this clone. A much larger clone lies one base from this, so it may be a read error. The observed sequence ends 3 residues before the CDR3 terminus, with the missing tail filled in from the germline J gene. J is TRBJ1-4 and V is TRBV5-6; 7 bases align to TRBD1. Per germline, CDR1 SGHDT and CDR2 YYEEEE. CDR3 size: 15 residues. The part of the CDR3 DNA that was read is TGTGCCAGCAGCTCCGACAGGGCCGGGGCCAACGTA. Residues: CASSSDRAGANV. The whole CDR3 is CASSSDRAGANVLFF.

Turning to this clone: The sequence runs out 3 residues before the end of the CDR3; the remainder is reconstructed from the germline J gene. The gene calls are TRBV5-1 and TRBJ2-1; TRBD2 matches at 8 bases. J gave up 2 bases and V 0 bases, and 1 base lay outside the gene matches. The CDR3 is 15 amino acids. Germline CDR1 reads SGHRS; CDR2 reads YFSETQ. CDR3 protein: CASSLAGGTYNEQFF. The DNA read from the CDR3 is TGCGCCAGCAGCTTGGCGGGGGGGACCTACAATGAG.

This clone has at least ten counts. The CDR3 goes on 3 residues after the read ends, and that part is filled in from the germline J gene. The gene calls are TRBV14 and TRBJ2-1; 8 positions agree with TRBD1. CDR1 SGHDN and CDR2 FVKESK come from the germline V gene. The CDR3 is 14 amino acids. Trimming removed 4 bases from V and 8 bases from J; junction bases left unmatched: 7. CDR3 DNA (partial): TGTGCCAGCAGCCCCTGGACAGGGCGACATGAG. Residues: CASSPWTGRHE. The complete CDR3 protein is CASSPWTGRHEQFF. Looking up the rest from reference TRBV14 and TRBJ2-1 gives the full variable domain: EAGVTQFPSHSVIEKGQTVTLRCDPISGHDNLYWYRRVMGKEIKFLLHFVKESKQDESGMPNNRFLAERTGGTYSTLKVQPAELEDSGVYFCASSPWTGRHEQFFGPGTRLTVL.

This clone was detected ten times or more. The sequenced fragment ends 3 residues before the CDR3 boundary, so the rest is inferred from the germline J gene. The V and J genes are TRBV2 and TRBJ1-3; possibly TRBD1 for D (6 bases). Germline loops: CDR1 SNHLY, CDR2 FYNNEI. With 2 bases removed from V and 2 bases from J, the gap between germline ends came to 16 bases. The CDR3 spans 17 residues. This CDR3 reads CASSESLGRGTGNTIYF. The sequenced part of the CDR3 DNA is TGTGCCAGCAGTGAATCCTTGGGCAGGGGAACTGGAAACACC.

This clone was detected many times. The CDR3 end is not reached by the read, which stops 3 residues before it; the germline J gene fills it in. The rearrangement uses TRBV5-6 and TRBJ2-1, with D maybe TRBD1 (5 bases). This CDR3 contains 11 residues. Trimming pared 8 bases from V and 8 bases from J, leaving 11 bases between. The germline CDR1 and CDR2 sequences are SGHDT and YYEEEE. The DNA read from the CDR3 is TGTGCCAGTAATGTAGGGGATGAG. Protein sequence: CASNVGDE. The whole CDR3 protein is CASNVGDEQFF.

A note on this clone: The read gets to within 3 residues of the CDR3 end, and the germline J gene fills in the rest. The chain combines TRBV10-2 with TRBJ1-6; the match to TRBD1 covers 9 bases. With V trimmed by 7 bases and J by 8 bases, 9 bases remained unmatched. Looked up from germline, CDR1 is WSHSY and CDR2 is SAAADI. The CDR3 consists of 15 residues. The CDR3 DNA, read in part, is TGCGCCAGCAAAAAGGGGACAGGGAGAGATTCACCC. Translated: CASKKGTGRDSP. The entire CDR3 sequence reads CASKKGTGRDSPLHF.

This clone was seen many times. Sequencing ends 3 residues short of the CDR3 end; the germline J gene provides the rest. The V gene is TRBV30, the J gene TRBJ1-2, with 8 nucleotides matching TRBD1. The V segment lost 5 bases and the J segment 7 bases; nucleotides outside the gene matches: 3. CDR3 size: 11 residues. From germline, CDR1 is GTSNPN and CDR2 SVGIG (reference sequence). CDR3 protein: CAWGQGGGYTF. The part of the CDR3 DNA that was read is TGTGCCTGGGGACAGGGCGGTGGC.

At least ten counts were recorded for this clone. Read coverage stops 3 residues before the CDR3 terminus; the germline J gene supplies the remainder. The chain couples TRBV6-1 to TRBJ2-2; unclear D gene. This CDR3 region has 12 residues. Trimming left V 2 bases short and J 6 bases short, with 4 bases between. In germline, CDR1 is MNHNS, CDR2 SASEGT. Partial CDR3 DNA: TGTGCCAGCAGTGAATCTGCCGGGGAG. Its protein product is CASSESAGE. The CDR3 in full is CASSESAGELFF.